This TCR beta chain was profiled in a study of metastatic and nonmetastatic thyroid tumors. Thyroid surgery was preceded by no treatment in any patient. CDR3 length equals 13 residues. V gave up 3 bases and J gave up 0 bases, with 9 bases separating them. Germline V gene data show CDR1 as DFQATT and CDR2 as SNEGSKA (reference sequence). TCRdb reanalyzed the PCR reads via MiXCR. The sample has about 13,000 clones; about 22% are singletons. What was sequenced was blood. The V and J genes are TRBV20-1 and TRBJ2-7; D unresolved. This receptor was identified in a male donor with papillary thyroid cancer or a benign thyroid nodule (not recorded which). Some clones in this sample may be carry-over from other donors' samples. The CDR3 bases are TGCAGTGCTAGTTCGCATAACTCCTACGAGCAGTACTTC. Protein sequence: CSASSHNSYEQYF.